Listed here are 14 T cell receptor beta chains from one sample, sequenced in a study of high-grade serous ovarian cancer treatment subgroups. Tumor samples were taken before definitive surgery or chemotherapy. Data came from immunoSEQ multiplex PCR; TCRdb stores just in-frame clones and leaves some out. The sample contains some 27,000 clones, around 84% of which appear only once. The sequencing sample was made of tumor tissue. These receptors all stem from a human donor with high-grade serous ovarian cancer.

CDR3 DNA: TGTGCCAGCAGCCGGGACCCGGTGACTAGCGGGAGCCATGAGCAGTTCTTC. Its translation: CASSRDPVTSGSHEQFF. This chain uses TRBV11-2 with TRBJ2-1, with TRBD2 matching over 12 bases. V was clipped by 5 bases and J by 8 bases; unmatched bases: 13. Germline V gene data show CDR1 as SGHAT and CDR2 as FQNNGV. The CDR3 is 17 amino acids.

DNA for the CDR3: TGTGCCAGCAGCGGACTAGCGGGAGACTACGAGCAGTACTTC. Amino acids: CASSGLAGDYEQYF. The chain uses TRBV9 and TRBJ2-7, with 12 bases fitting TRBD2. The germline V gene encodes CDR1 SGDLS and CDR2 YYNGEE. The CDR3 is 14 residues long. After removal of 3 bases from V and 3 bases from J, the junction contained 1 base not matched to a gene.

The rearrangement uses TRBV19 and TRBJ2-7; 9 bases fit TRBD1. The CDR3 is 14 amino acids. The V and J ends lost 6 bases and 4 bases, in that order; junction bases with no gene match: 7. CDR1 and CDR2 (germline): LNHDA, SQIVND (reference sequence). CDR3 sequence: CASSRRGQGYEQYF. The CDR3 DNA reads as TGTGCCAGTAGCCGGCGGGGACAGGGTTACGAGCAGTACTTC.

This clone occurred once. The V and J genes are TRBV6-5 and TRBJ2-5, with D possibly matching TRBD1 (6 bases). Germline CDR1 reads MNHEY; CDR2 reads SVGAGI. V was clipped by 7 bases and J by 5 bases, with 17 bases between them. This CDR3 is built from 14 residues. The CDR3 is CASKLRRQGETQYF. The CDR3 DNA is TGTGCCAGCAAGTTACGTCGGCAGGGGGAGACCCAGTACTTC.

CDR3 protein: CAWGRLAAYEQYF. For the CDR3, the DNA is TGTGCCTGGGGCCGACTAGCGGCCTACGAGCAGTACTTC. The rearrangement links TRBV30 to TRBJ2-7, with 9 positions matching TRBD2. Germline CDR1 is GTSNPN and CDR2 is SVGIG (reference sequence). V lost 5 bases to trimming and J lost 2 bases; unmatched junction nucleotides: 4. This CDR3 is built from 13 residues.

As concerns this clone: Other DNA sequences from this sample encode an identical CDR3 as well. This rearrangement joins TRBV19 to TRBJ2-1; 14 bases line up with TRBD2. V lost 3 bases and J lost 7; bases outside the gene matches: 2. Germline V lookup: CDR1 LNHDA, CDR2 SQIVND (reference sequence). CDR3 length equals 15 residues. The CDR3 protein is CASSIGLAGGNEQFF. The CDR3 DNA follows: TGTGCCAGTAGTATCGGACTAGCGGGAGGTAATGAGCAGTTCTTC.

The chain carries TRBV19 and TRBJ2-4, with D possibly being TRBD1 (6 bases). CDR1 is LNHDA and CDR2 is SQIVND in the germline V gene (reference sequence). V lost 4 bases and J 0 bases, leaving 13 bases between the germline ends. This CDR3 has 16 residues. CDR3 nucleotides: TGTGCCAGTAGTACTCCCGGACAGCTAGCCAAAAACATTCAGTACTTC. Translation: CASSTPGQLAKNIQYF.

CDR3 sequence: CASRFTSGPYEQYF. In DNA, the CDR3 is TGTGCCAGCAGATTCACTAGCGGTCCCTACGAGCAGTACTTC. The chain couples TRBV2 to TRBJ2-7; 8 bases are a match to TRBD2. V gave up 6 bases and J gave up 2 bases; unmatched junction bases: 6. The CDR3 extends over 14 amino acids. CDR1 SNHLY and CDR2 FYNNEI come from the germline V gene. Full variable domain (missing parts from reference TRBV2 and TRBJ2-7): EPEVTQTPSHQVTQMGQEVILRCVPISNHLYFYWYRQILGQKVEFLVSFYNNEISEKSEIFDDQFSVERPDGSNFTLKIRSTKLEDSAMYFCASRFTSGPYEQYFGPGTRLTVT.

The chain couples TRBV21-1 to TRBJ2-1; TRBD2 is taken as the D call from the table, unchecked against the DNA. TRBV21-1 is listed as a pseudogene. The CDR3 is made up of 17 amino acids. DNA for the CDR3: TGTGCCAGCAGCACCTCAGGTATCGGACTTAGGTACAATGAGCAGTTCTTC. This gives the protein CASSTSGIGLRYNEQFF.

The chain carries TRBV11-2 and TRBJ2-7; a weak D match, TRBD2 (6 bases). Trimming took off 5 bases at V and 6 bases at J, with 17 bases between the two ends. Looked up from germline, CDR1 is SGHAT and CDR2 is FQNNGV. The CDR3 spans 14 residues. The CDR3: CASSPRAGSGEQYF. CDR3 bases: TGTGCCAGCAGCCCCCGGGCCGGGAGTGGCGAGCAGTACTTC.

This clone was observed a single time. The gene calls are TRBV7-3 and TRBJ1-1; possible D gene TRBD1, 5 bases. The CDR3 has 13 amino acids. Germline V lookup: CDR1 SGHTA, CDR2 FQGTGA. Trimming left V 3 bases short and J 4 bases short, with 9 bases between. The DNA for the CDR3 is TGTGCCAGCAGCTTCGGGGGAAGCACTGAAGCTTTCTTT. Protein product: CASSFGGSTEAFF.

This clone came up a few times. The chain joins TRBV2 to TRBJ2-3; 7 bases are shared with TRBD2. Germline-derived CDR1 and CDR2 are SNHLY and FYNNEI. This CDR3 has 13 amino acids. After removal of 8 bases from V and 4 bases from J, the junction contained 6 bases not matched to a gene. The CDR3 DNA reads TGTGCCAGCGGGAGGGCCATCGCAGATACGCAGTATTTT. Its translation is CASGRAIADTQYF.

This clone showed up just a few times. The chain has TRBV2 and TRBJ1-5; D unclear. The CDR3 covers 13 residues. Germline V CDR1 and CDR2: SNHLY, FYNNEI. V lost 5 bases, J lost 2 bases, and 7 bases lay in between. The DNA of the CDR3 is TGTGCCAGCAGTCCCACGGGCAATCAGCCCCAGCATTTT. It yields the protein CASSPTGNQPQHF. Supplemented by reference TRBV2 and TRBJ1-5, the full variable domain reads EPEVTQTPSHQVTQMGQEVILRCVPISNHLYFYWYRQILGQKVEFLVSFYNNEISEKSEIFDDQFSVERPDGSNFTLKIRSTKLEDSAMYFCASSPTGNQPQHFGDGTRLSIL.

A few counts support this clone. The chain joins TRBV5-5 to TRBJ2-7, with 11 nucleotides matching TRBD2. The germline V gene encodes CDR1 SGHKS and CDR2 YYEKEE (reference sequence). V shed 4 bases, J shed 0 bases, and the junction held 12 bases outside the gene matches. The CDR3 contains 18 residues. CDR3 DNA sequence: TGTGCCAGCAGCCTAGGGACTAGCGGCGGATCGAGCTCCTACGAGCAGTACTTC. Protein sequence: CASSLGTSGGSSSYEQYF.